The 13 T cell receptor beta chains in this list originate from one sample, sequenced in a study of cytomegalovirus exposure and HLA in healthy donors. In the PCR, 60 Vbeta and 13 Jbeta primers were used. Clones were read by immunoSEQ multiplex PCR, and TCRdb kept only the in-frame ones, dropping some. The sample shows about 130,000 clones, and approximately 0.93% sits with its ten largest clones. Specimen: PBMCs. These receptors originate from a man younger than 30 in good health and CMV-seronegative.

The rearrangement links TRBV6-4 to TRBJ2-1; possibly TRBD1 for D (5 bases). V was pared by 3 bases and J by 1 base, with 7 bases between. Looked up from germline, CDR1 is MRHNA and CDR2 is SNTAGT. CDR3 length: 14 amino acids. CDR3 in DNA: TGTGCCAGCAGTGAGGACAAATCCTACAATGAGCAGTTCTTC. Protein product: CASSEDKSYNEQFF.

V usage is TRBV7-9 and J usage is TRBJ1-2; possibly TRBD1 for D (5 bases). Deletions cut 5 bases from V and 4 bases from J, with 11 bases between. The CDR3 extends over 13 amino acids. Per germline, CDR1 SEHNR and CDR2 FQNEAQ (reference sequence). This CDR3 is CASSLQEIYGYTF. The CDR3 DNA follows: TGTGCCAGCAGCCTACAGGAAATCTATGGCTACACCTTC.

This chain joins TRBV9 and TRBJ1-2, with 7 positions matching TRBD1. The CDR3 is 14 amino acids. Germline assignment: CDR1 SGDLS and CDR2 YYNGEE. The ends lost 3 bases at V and 4 bases at J; junction bases unmatched: 6. The CDR3 nucleotides read TGTGCCAGCAGCGAAGGGGGCTTGGGCTATGGCTACACCTTC. Translated: CASSEGGLGYGYTF.

V usage is TRBV6-1 and J usage is TRBJ1-5; D might be TRBD1 (5 bases). V was shortened by 2 bases and J by 7 bases, with 12 bases between the two germline ends. There are 14 residues in the CDR3. Germline assignment: CDR1 MNHNS and CDR2 SASEGT. The CDR3 bases are TGTGCCAGCAGTGAAATGGGGAAGGGGCAGCCCCAGCATTTT. Its translation is CASSEMGKGQPQHF.

The chain links TRBV6-5 to TRBJ2-7; TRBD2 matches at 8 bases. The CDR3 runs to 14 residues. The V and J ends lost 5 bases and 2 bases, in that order; junction bases with no gene match: 5. Per the germline V gene, CDR1 is MNHEY and CDR2 is SVGAGI. The CDR3: CASSRSGATYEQYF. CDR3 nucleotide sequence: TGTGCCAGCAGTCGTAGCGGGGCAACCTACGAGCAGTACTTC.

The rearrangement links TRBV6-5 to TRBJ1-1, with 11 bases identical to TRBD1. Germline V gives CDR1 MNHEY, CDR2 SVGAGI. The CDR3 is 14 amino acids. The trim removed 7 bases at V and 6 bases at J, leaving 7 bases unmatched. The CDR3 protein is CASKSSDRGPEAFF. CDR3 nucleotide sequence: TGTGCCAGCAAATCCTCGGACAGGGGGCCTGAAGCTTTCTTT.

The chain joins TRBV4-1 to TRBJ2-2; tentative D call: TRBD2 (5 bases). The V gene's germline CDR1 is MGHRA and CDR2 YSYEKL. The CDR3 is 19 amino acids. The V end lost 0 bases, the J end lost 5 bases, and 22 bases lay between the germline ends. Here the CDR3 reads CASSQDLSAEGLWTGELFF. For the CDR3, the DNA is TGCGCCAGCAGCCAAGATCTCTCAGCGGAAGGACTTTGGACCGGGGAGCTGTTTTTT.

The gene calls are TRBV6-5 and TRBJ1-3, with D unclear. In germline, CDR1 is MNHEY, CDR2 SVGAGI. The CDR3 has 15 amino acids. Trimming stripped 6 bases from V and 3 bases from J, with 15 bases between. This chain's CDR3 is CASRGSGVIGNTIYF. The CDR3 region has the DNA TGTGCCAGCAGGGGATCCGGGGTCATTGGAAACACCATATATTTT.

J is TRBJ1-5 and V is TRBV19; D is possibly TRBD1 (6 bases). CDR1 and CDR2 (germline): LNHDA, SQIVND (reference sequence). V was cut by 3 bases and J by 4 bases, with 10 bases left in between. The CDR3 extends over 14 amino acids. The CDR3 DNA is TGTGCCAGTAGTATTTTGGACAGAAATCAGCCCCAGCATTTT. Protein product: CASSILDRNQPQHF.

J is TRBJ1-2 and V is TRBV27; D remains ambiguous. The CDR3 spans 14 residues. Trimming took 5 bases from V and 4 from J, leaving 14 bases between them. Germline values: CDR1 MNHEY, CDR2 SMNVEV (reference sequence). The CDR3 DNA reads TGTGCCAGCAGTCCGGGTCGACGGGTCTATGGCTACACCTTC. This sequence encodes CASSPGRRVYGYTF.

The V and J genes are TRBV5-5 and TRBJ2-7; D is unresolved. CDR3 length equals 12 residues. Per germline, CDR1 SGHKS and CDR2 YYEKEE (reference sequence). V was clipped by 2 bases and J by 5 bases, with 8 bases between them. The CDR3: CASSFSLDEQYF. CDR3 bases: TGTGCCAGCAGCTTTAGTCTAGACGAGCAGTACTTC.

A note on this clone: The sample carries other DNA sequences with the same CDR3. The chain is built from TRBV18 and TRBJ2-2; 7 bases match TRBD1. The germline CDR1 and CDR2 sequences are KGHSH and LQKENI. V was pared by 6 bases and J by 6 bases, with 4 bases of the junction left unmatched. This CDR3 contains 13 residues. CDR3 sequence (DNA): TGTGCCAGCTCTCCTACAGGGGCCGGGGAGCTGTTTTTT. Translated, it gives CASSPTGAGELFF.

The gene calls are TRBV28 and TRBJ1-5, with D perhaps matching TRBD1 (5 bases). Germline V gene lookup returns CDR1 MDHEN and CDR2 SYDVKM. Trimming cost V 5 bases and J 4 bases, with 18 bases left between them. The length of the CDR3 is 16 residues. CDR3 sequence (DNA): TGTGCCAGCAGTGACCGTGCGGGGTCAGGGAATCAGCCCCAGCATTTT. Protein sequence: CASSDRAGSGNQPQHF.